One sample yielded the 29 T cell receptor beta chains listed below, sequenced in a study of beta chain features in type 1 diabetes. Every bit of the isolated RNA underwent reverse transcription, so sequencing read expressed TCRB transcripts. Profiled with immunoSEQ multiplex PCR; TCRdb holds only in-frame clones, not every one. The profile shows 500,000 to 700,000 clones, 15% of them singletons. Source material: naive CD4+ T cells from blood. Receptors were obtained from a man aged 18 to 30 in good health.

The chain carries TRBV9 and TRBJ2-1; 14 bases agree with TRBD2. Trimming took 5 bases from V and 8 from J; bases not matched to a gene: 15. This CDR3 is built from 18 residues. Germline V lookup: CDR1 SGDLS, CDR2 YYNGEE. CDR3 sequence reads: CASSPGLAGVGALYEQFF. CDR3 nucleotide sequence: TGTGCCAGCAGTCCGGGACTAGCGGGAGTTGGGGCCCTCTATGAGCAGTTCTTC.

A few counts support this clone. The rearrangement uses TRBV7-3 and TRBJ2-7, with unresolved D. There are 13 residues in the CDR3. The germline V and J ends were trimmed by 8 bases and 2 bases, with 13 bases remaining between them. Germline CDR1 and CDR2: SGHTA and FQGTGA. CDR3 residues: CASPLSVPYEQYF. In DNA form, the CDR3 reads TGTGCCAGCCCCCTATCGGTGCCCTACGAGCAGTACTTC.

This clone was recorded a few times. In DNA, the CDR3 is TGTGCCAGCAGGGATCCAGGAAGAAGGTTGTATGGCTACACCTTC. Encoded protein: CASRDPGRRLYGYTF. V usage is TRBV11-2 and J usage is TRBJ1-2; D gene ambiguous. The CDR3 covers 15 residues. The germline CDR1 and CDR2 sequences are SGHAT and FQNNGV. The ends were cut back, 6 bases at V and 5 bases at J, with 19 bases in the middle.

V is TRBV6-1 and J is TRBJ1-5, with D unresolved. V lost 4 bases, J lost 10 bases, and 14 bases lay in between. Germline assignment: CDR1 MNHNS and CDR2 SASEGT. The CDR3 runs to 13 residues. The CDR3 DNA is TGTGCCAGCAGTGGCCCGGGAAAGGGCCCCCAGCATTTT. Protein product: CASSGPGKGPQHF.

This clone was detected only a few times. The J gene is TRBJ1-1, the V gene TRBV9; D possibly corresponds to TRBD1 (5 bases). V was shortened by 0 bases and J by 14 bases, with 20 bases between the two germline ends. CDR1 is SGDLS, CDR2 YYNGEE, per germline. The CDR3 totals 14 residues. CDR3 DNA: TGTGCCAGCAGCGTAGGTGGGACCGACTTCGTCCCCTTCTTT. Its protein is CASSVGGTDFVPFF.

This clone was detected a few times. The sample carries other DNA sequences with the same CDR3. V is TRBV18 and J is TRBJ2-7; TRBD1 aligns across 10 bases. This CDR3 comprises 15 residues. The V gene's germline CDR1 is KGHSH and CDR2 LQKENI. Trimming took 1 base from V and 2 from J; bases not matched to a gene: 2. CDR3: CASSPQGQGAYEQYF. The DNA of the CDR3 is TGTGCCAGCTCACCACAAGGACAGGGGGCCTACGAGCAGTACTTC.

This clone has only one observation. V gene TRBV28 combines with J gene TRBJ2-7; possible D gene TRBD2, 5 bases. Germline values: CDR1 MDHEN, CDR2 SYDVKM. The CDR3 is 15 amino acids. V was shortened by 5 bases and J by 6 bases, with 20 bases between the two germline ends. CDR3 nucleotides: TGTGCCAGCAGTCCGGTGCAAAACGGGGTTAGCGAGCAGTACTTC. Amino acids: CASSPVQNGVSEQYF.

This clone was counted a few times. V and J are TRBV5-1 and TRBJ2-1; 7 nucleotides line up with TRBD1. The germline V gene encodes CDR1 SGHRS and CDR2 YFSETQ. Germline trimming cut 3 bases from V and 7 bases from J; bases unmatched to any gene: 13. The CDR3 loop spans 16 amino acids. The DNA of the CDR3 is TGCGCCAGCAGCTCGAGAACAATTCGACAGGGAAATGAGCAGTTCTTC. Translation: CASSSRTIRQGNEQFF.

This clone was seen more than once but under ten times. The chain is built from TRBV5-6 and TRBJ1-6, with 7 nucleotides matching TRBD1. Per germline, CDR1 SGHDT and CDR2 YYEEEE. J was trimmed by 4 bases and V by 1 base; bases with no gene match: 8. The CDR3 is 17 residues long. As DNA, the CDR3 is TGTGCCAGCAGCTTGTCTTCGTCAGGGGGATATAATTCACCCCTCCACTTT. Translation gives CASSLSSSGGYNSPLHF.

This clone was counted only a few times. The chain recombines TRBV5-6 with TRBJ2-7; 9 nucleotides align to TRBD1. Germline V gene sequence: CDR1 SGHDT, CDR2 YYEEEE. CDR3 length: 15 amino acids. The V segment lost 2 bases and the J segment 5 bases; nucleotides outside the gene matches: 8. The CDR3, as DNA: TGTGCCAGCAGCTTCCGACAGGGGGGGTACGACGAGCAGTACTTC. Its protein is CASSFRQGGYDEQYF.

This clone was seen only a few times. V gene TRBV5-1 combines with J gene TRBJ1-1; the D gene is possibly TRBD1 (6 bases). Germline CDR1 reads SGHRS; CDR2 reads YFSETQ. Trimming removed 4 bases at V and 0 bases at J, with 13 bases between. This CDR3 spans 15 amino acids. The CDR3 sequence: CASSPTGLMNTEAFF. The CDR3 DNA sequence: TGCGCCAGCAGCCCTACAGGGTTAATGAACACTGAAGCTTTCTTT.

This sequence joins TRBV5-4 and TRBJ2-3; the D call may be TRBD1 or TRBD2 (5 bases each). CDR1 is SGHNT, CDR2 YYREEE, per germline (reference sequence). The CDR3 is made up of 14 amino acids. Trimming pared 6 bases from V and 1 base from J, leaving 12 bases between. The CDR3 region is CASTPGPGTDTQYF. DNA of the CDR3: TGTGCCAGCACGCCGGGACCAGGCACAGATACGCAGTATTTT.

The rearrangement links TRBV15 to TRBJ2-3; no definite D call. V was cut by 0 bases and J by 5 bases, with 15 bases left in between. Germline V gene data show CDR1 as LNHNV and CDR2 as YYDKDF (reference sequence). The CDR3 covers 16 residues. CDR3 residues: CATSRDLIVSEDTQYF. The DNA of the CDR3 is TGTGCCACCAGCAGAGATCTAATTGTGAGCGAAGATACGCAGTATTTT.

This clone was observed a few times. This sequence joins TRBV6-6 and TRBJ2-1; 12 nucleotides align to TRBD2. CDR3 length equals 15 residues. Losses at the gene ends were 8 bases for V and 6 bases for J; bases not matched to a gene: 8. Looked up from germline, CDR1 is MNHNY and CDR2 is SVGAGI (reference sequence). The CDR3 region is CASSGASGRVNEQFF. DNA for the CDR3: TGTGCCAGCTCTGGGGCTAGCGGGAGGGTCAATGAGCAGTTCTTC.

As for this clone: Other DNA sequences in this sample translate to the same CDR3. The rearrangement uses TRBV7-2 and TRBJ2-7; D is unresolved. Deletions cut 2 bases from V and 7 bases from J, with 6 bases between. CDR1 and CDR2 (germline): SGHTA, FQGNSA. This CDR3 is built from 11 residues. This CDR3 is CASSLLREQYF. CDR3 bases: TGTGCCAGCAGCTTATTGAGGGAGCAGTACTTC.

This clone was counted only a few times. This sample also contains other DNA sequences that code for the same CDR3. This chain uses TRBV7-3 with TRBJ1-1, with 8 bases fitting TRBD1. The CDR3 contains 14 residues. Trimming took 5 bases from V and 2 from J; bases not matched to a gene: 4. Germline V gene lookup returns CDR1 SGHTA and CDR2 FQGTGA. The CDR3 region is CASSPDRGNTEAFF. The CDR3 coding sequence is TGTGCCAGCAGCCCTGACAGGGGAAACACTGAAGCTTTCTTT. The full variable domain, in which reference TRBV7-3 and TRBJ1-1 provide the parts outside the CDR3, is GAGVSQTPSNKVTEKGKYVELRCDPISGHTALYWYRQSLGQGPEFLIYFQGTGAADDSGLPNDRFFAVRPEGSVSTLKIQRTERGDSAVYLCASSPDRGNTEAFFGQGTRLTVV.

The chain joins TRBV6-1 to TRBJ2-1, with D perhaps TRBD2 (7 bases). V was shortened by 7 bases and J by 4 bases, with 14 bases between the two germline ends. This CDR3 spans 14 amino acids. The germline V gene has CDR1 MNHNS and CDR2 SASEGT. Here the CDR3 reads CASTPRGAYNEQFF. DNA for the CDR3: TGTGCCAGCACTCCCCGGGGGGCGTACAATGAGCAGTTCTTC.

CDR3 DNA sequence: TGTGCCACCAGCAGAGTAGTAGAAGTGACCGGGGAGCTGTTTTTT. This sequence encodes CATSRVVEVTGELFF. This chain uses TRBV15 with TRBJ2-2; D call uncertain. Between the trimmed V and J ends, which lost 1 base and 5 bases, there was a span of 11 bases. The CDR3 runs to 15 residues. Germline values: CDR1 LNHNV, CDR2 YYDKDF (reference sequence).

The chain recombines TRBV14 with TRBJ2-7; 8 nucleotides line up with TRBD2. V shed 2 bases and J 9 bases; nucleotides not matched to a gene: 6. This CDR3 comprises 13 residues. CDR1 and CDR2 (germline): SGHDN, FVKESK. CDR3 protein: CASSQYLGGVQYF. In DNA form, the CDR3 reads TGTGCCAGCAGCCAATACCTCGGGGGGGTGCAGTACTTC.

This clone was seen a few times. This chain joins TRBV5-4 and TRBJ2-5; possibly TRBD2 for D (6 bases). The CDR3 spans 15 residues. Germline V lookup: CDR1 SGHNT, CDR2 YYREEE (reference sequence). With 4 bases removed from V and 0 bases from J, the gap between germline ends came to 13 bases. The CDR3 protein is CASSPAGPYQETQYF. The CDR3 DNA follows: TGTGCCAGCAGCCCGGCGGGGCCCTACCAAGAGACCCAGTACTTC.

This clone was counted a few times. The identical CDR3 is also encoded by other nucleotide sequences in the sample. The chain links TRBV18 to TRBJ2-7; D remains unclear. V lost 4 bases to trimming and J lost 3 bases, with 4 bases between them. The CDR3 length is 11 residues. The V gene's germline CDR1 is KGHSH and CDR2 LQKENI. The CDR3 sequence is CASSQGYEQYF. The CDR3 DNA reads TGTGCCAGCTCACAAGGCTACGAGCAGTACTTC.

The rearrangement joins TRBV5-4 to TRBJ1-2; 10 bases agree with TRBD1. The J segment lost 0 bases and the V segment lost 4 bases, leaving 6 bases of the junction unmatched. The CDR3 totals 16 residues. CDR1 is SGHNT and CDR2 is YYREEE in the germline V gene (reference sequence). CDR3 region: CASSPPGTGANYGYTF. As DNA, the CDR3 is TGTGCCAGCAGCCCACCCGGGACAGGGGCTAACTATGGCTACACCTTC.

The chain combines TRBV6-5 with TRBJ1-1; weak D call: TRBD1 (6 bases). Per the germline V gene, CDR1 is MNHEY and CDR2 is SVGAGI. The CDR3 has 15 amino acids. V lost 4 bases, J lost 1 base, and 13 bases lay in between. The CDR3 loop reads CASSFAQGGNTEAFF. In nucleotides, the CDR3 is TGTGCCAGCAGTTTTGCTCAAGGGGGGAACACTGAAGCTTTCTTT.

This clone was seen more than once but under ten times. This rearrangement joins TRBV27 to TRBJ1-5; 10 bases map to TRBD1. V lost 3 bases to trimming and J lost 6 bases; unmatched junction nucleotides: 11. Germline CDR1 reads MNHEY; CDR2 reads SMNVEV (reference sequence). The CDR3 is made up of 17 amino acids. The CDR3 sequence is CASSLRPGQGYSQPQHF. The DNA of the CDR3 is TGTGCCAGCAGTTTGAGGCCGGGACAGGGGTATAGTCAGCCCCAGCATTTT.

This clone was found a few times. The genes are TRBV5-4 and TRBJ1-4; 7 bases line up with TRBD1. The CDR3 covers 15 residues. Trimming removed 1 base from V and 5 bases from J; junction bases left unmatched: 5. The germline CDR1 and CDR2 sequences are SGHNT and YYREEE (reference sequence). Here the CDR3 reads CASSLTGTANEKLFF. The CDR3 coding sequence is TGTGCCAGCAGCTTGACCGGGACAGCAAATGAAAAACTGTTTTTT. The complete variable domain, with remaining parts taken from reference TRBV5-4 and TRBJ1-4, reads ETGVTQSPTHLIKTRGQQVTLRCSSQSGHNTVSWYQQALGQGPQFIFQYYREEENGRGNFPPRFSGLQFPNYSSELNVNALELDDSALYLCASSLTGTANEKLFFGSGTQLSVL.

A note on this clone: Germline is not matched at one junction end, which may reflect a read error. The chain links TRBV30 to TRBJ2-3, with 11 bases aligning to TRBD1. This CDR3 region has 18 residues. From germline, CDR1 is GTSNPN and CDR2 SVGIG (reference sequence). CDR3 DNA sequence: TGTGCCTTGAGTGTCCGCCGGGACAGGGGGTGGAACGCAGATACGCAGTATTTT. This codes for CALSVRRDRGWNADTQYF.

The table lists this clone with a few counts. The DNA of the CDR3 is TGTGCCAGCTCAAGTACCTCAGATGGCTACACCTTC. Encoded protein: CASSSTSDGYTF. This sequence joins TRBV18 and TRBJ1-2; no reliable D call. Germline assignment: CDR1 KGHSH and CDR2 LQKENI. V lost 5 bases, J lost 6 bases, and 10 bases lay in between. This CDR3 contains 12 residues. Full variable domain (outside the CDR3, taken from reference TRBV18 and TRBJ1-2): NAGVMQNPRHLVRRRGQEARLRCSPMKGHSHVYWYRQLPEEGLKFMVYLQKENIIDESGMPKERFSAEFPKEGPSILRIQQVVRGDSAAYFCASSSTSDGYTFGSGTRLTVV.

There are a few counts of this clone. This sample also contains other DNA sequences that code for the same CDR3. Here the CDR3 reads CASSLAGNTGELFF. CDR3 bases: TGCGCCAGCAGCTTGGCGGGGAACACCGGGGAGCTGTTTTTT. The chain couples TRBV5-1 to TRBJ2-2; D not certain. This CDR3 is built from 14 residues. Germline CDR1 and CDR2: SGHRS and YFSETQ. Trimming shortened V by 0 bases and J by 1 base, and 4 bases separated the two germline ends. Full variable domain (missing parts from reference TRBV5-1 and TRBJ2-2): KAGVTQTPRYLIKTRGQQVTLSCSPISGHRSVSWYQQTPGQGLQFLFEYFSETQRNKGNFPGRFSGRQFSNSRSEMNVSTLELGDSALYLCASSLAGNTGELFFGEGSRLTVL.

There are a few counts of this clone. The V call is TRBV10-3, the J call TRBJ1-1; tentative D call: TRBD1 (5 bases). The CDR3 is 16 residues long. Deletions cut 4 bases from V and 9 bases from J, with 24 bases between. Germline V lookup: CDR1 ENHRY, CDR2 SYGVKD. The DNA of the CDR3 is TGTGCCATCAGTGGGGGCGGGGCGACTTTACCAGCCCAAGCTTTCTTT. Its protein product is CAISGGGATLPAQAFF.